These 16 T cell receptor beta chains were sequenced from one sample in a study of blood T cell repertoires in COVID-19. Assay used: immunoSEQ multiplex PCR; TCRdb lists only in-frame clones, some missing. In the table there are roughly 220,000 clones, about four fifths of which are singletons. The sequencing input was peripheral blood. Receptor source: a woman aged 80 or older with COVID-19, enrolled during active disease.

This clone was detected a few times. The chain combines TRBV5-1 with TRBJ1-4, with 11 bases fitting TRBD1. The germline V gene encodes CDR1 SGHRS and CDR2 YFSETQ. The CDR3 extends over 16 amino acids. Losses at the gene ends were 3 bases for V and 3 bases for J; bases not matched to a gene: 4. CDR3 sequence reads: CASSSGQGAANEKLFF. DNA of the CDR3: TGCGCCAGCAGCTCCGGACAGGGGGCTGCTAATGAAAAACTGTTTTTT.

The CDR3 reads CASTSDRGYGYTF. CDR3 sequence (DNA): TGTGCCAGCACCTCAGACAGGGGCTATGGCTACACCTTC. The V and J genes are TRBV7-2 and TRBJ1-2; 8 nucleotides line up with TRBD1. J gave up 4 bases and V 7 bases, and 5 bases lay outside the gene matches. This CDR3 is built from 13 residues. Germline V gene data show CDR1 as SGHTA and CDR2 as FQGNSA.

This chain joins TRBV18 and TRBJ1-4, with TRBD1 identical over 7 bases. Germline assignment: CDR1 KGHSH and CDR2 LQKENI. This CDR3 has 15 amino acids. V dropped 6 bases and J dropped 5; count of bases not matched to a gene: 9. CDR3 bases: TGTGCCAGCTCGTTGAGGGGACAGCGAAATGAAAAACTGTTTTTT. This encodes CASSLRGQRNEKLFF. The full variable domain, completed using reference TRBV18 and TRBJ1-4, is NAGVMQNPRHLVRRRGQEARLRCSPMKGHSHVYWYRQLPEEGLKFMVYLQKENIIDESGMPKERFSAEFPKEGPSILRIQQVVRGDSAAYFCASSLRGQRNEKLFFGSGTQLSVL.

This clone was seen a few times. V is TRBV7-3 and J is TRBJ2-2; tentative D call: TRBD1 (5 bases). V lost 5 bases to trimming and J lost 6 bases, with 10 bases between them. CDR1 and CDR2 from the germline V gene are SGHTA and FQGTGA. The CDR3 spans 13 residues. DNA for the CDR3: TGTGCCAGCAGCCAGGGCCAGGCCGGGGAGCTGTTTTTT. Protein sequence: CASSQGQAGELFF. The full variable domain, in which reference TRBV7-3 and TRBJ2-2 provide the parts outside the CDR3, is GAGVSQTPSNKVTEKGKYVELRCDPISGHTALYWYRQSLGQGPEFLIYFQGTGAADDSGLPNDRFFAVRPEGSVSTLKIQRTERGDSAVYLCASSQGQAGELFFGEGSRLTVL.

The CDR3 bases are TGTGCCAGCAGTCAGCGGAGTGGCACCTACAATGAGCAGTTCTTC. Amino acid sequence: CASSQRSGTYNEQFF. This sequence joins TRBV6-5 and TRBJ2-1, with D perhaps TRBD2 (5 bases). The V end was cut by 5 bases, the J end by 2 bases, with 13 bases between. Germline CDR1 is MNHEY and CDR2 is SVGAGI. The CDR3 consists of 15 residues.

The chain couples TRBV6-5 to TRBJ2-1; D may be TRBD2 (6 bases). V was clipped by 7 bases and J by 7 bases, with 20 bases between them. This CDR3 comprises 15 residues. Germline V CDR1 and CDR2: MNHEY, SVGAGI. The CDR3 here is CASTRLGRGRNEQFF. CDR3 DNA sequence: TGTGCCAGCACCCGACTAGGAAGGGGTAGGAATGAGCAGTTCTTC.

This clone is a singleton in its sample. The chain combines TRBV5-5 with TRBJ2-1, with TRBD2 identical over 8 bases. CDR1 SGHKS and CDR2 YYEKEE come from the germline V gene (reference sequence). This CDR3 has 14 amino acids. Unmatched junction bases numbered 6, after V lost 2 bases and J lost 8 bases. The CDR3 region is CASSFERERHEQFF. The CDR3 DNA reads as TGTGCCAGCAGCTTTGAGCGGGAGCGCCATGAGCAGTTCTTC.

This clone was recorded only once. The chain is built from TRBV19 and TRBJ2-3; D possibly corresponds to TRBD1 (5 bases). Germline V gives CDR1 LNHDA, CDR2 SQIVND (reference sequence). V was shortened by 5 bases and J by 4 bases, with 13 bases between the two germline ends. CDR3 length: 14 residues. The CDR3 DNA follows: TGTGCCAGTAGTTCCCGCCCCAGGGCAGATACGCAGTATTTT. Amino acid sequence: CASSSRPRADTQYF.

CDR3 region: CASSLPGKGYGYTF. In nucleotides, the CDR3 is TGTGCCAGCAGCCTCCCAGGGAAAGGCTATGGCTACACCTTC. The J gene is TRBJ1-2, the V gene TRBV28; a possible D gene is TRBD1 (5 bases). V was clipped by 6 bases and J by 4 bases, with 15 bases between them. The CDR3 contains 14 residues. Germline lookup yields CDR1 MDHEN and CDR2 SYDVKM.

This clone appeared a few times. The CDR3 sequence: CASSQGTGTDTQYF. In DNA form, the CDR3 reads TGTGCCAGCAGCCAAGGGACAGGTACAGATACGCAGTATTTT. V usage is TRBV3-1 (or the pseudogene TRBV3-2) and J usage is TRBJ2-3; 7 bases line up with TRBD1. Germline values: CDR1 LGHDT, CDR2 YNNKEL (reference sequence). The V segment lost 1 base and the J segment 3 bases; nucleotides outside the gene matches: 1. The CDR3 has 14 amino acids.

In its sample, this clone was seen a few times. The chain combines TRBV28 with TRBJ2-2, with D perhaps matching TRBD2 (6 bases). Trimming took off 8 bases at V and 4 bases at J, with 17 bases between the two ends. CDR3 length equals 15 residues. CDR1 is MDHEN and CDR2 is SYDVKM in the germline V gene. CDR3 bases: TGTGCCAGCGGAGCCCTCCTCGGGGGCACCGGGGAGCTGTTTTTT. Translating it yields CASGALLGGTGELFF.

J is TRBJ1-6 and V is TRBV28; tentative D call: TRBD1 (6 bases). Looked up from germline, CDR1 is MDHEN and CDR2 is SYDVKM. Trimming cost V 6 bases and J 7 bases, with 16 bases left between them. The CDR3 has 15 residues. CDR3 bases: TGTGCCAGCAGAGGCACAGGGTTTATCAATTCACCCCTCCACTTT. Translating it yields CASRGTGFINSPLHF.

The V and J genes are TRBV18 and TRBJ2-5; D is possibly TRBD2 (6 bases). The CDR3 totals 14 residues. Deletions cut 2 bases from V and 4 bases from J, with 11 bases between. Germline V CDR1 and CDR2: KGHSH, LQKENI. Here the CDR3 reads CASSPGAGRETQYF. As DNA, the CDR3 is TGTGCCAGCTCACCAGGAGCGGGTCGAGAGACCCAGTACTTC.

This chain uses TRBV24-1 with TRBJ2-1, with a tentative D call TRBD2 (5 bases). The CDR3 loop spans 13 amino acids. Germline V gene sequence: CDR1 KGHDR, CDR2 SFDVKD. The germline V and J ends were trimmed by 3 bases and 7 bases, with 9 bases remaining between them. The CDR3 bases are TGTGCCACCAGTGATAGGAGGAGTAATGAGCAGTTCTTC. It translates to CATSDRRSNEQFF.

This sequence joins TRBV3-1 (or the pseudogene TRBV3-2) and TRBJ1-6; D might be TRBD1 (5 bases). V gave up 1 base and J gave up 7 bases, with 11 bases separating them. The V gene's germline CDR1 is LGHDT and CDR2 YNNKEL (reference sequence). The CDR3 totals 15 residues. CDR3 amino acids: CASSQGDSWNSPLHF. CDR3 bases: TGTGCCAGCAGCCAAGGTGACAGTTGGAATTCACCCCTCCACTTT.

The rearrangement links TRBV2 to TRBJ2-3; TRBD2 matches at 8 bases. Germline trimming cut 9 bases from V and 2 bases from J; bases unmatched to any gene: 4. The CDR3 totals 13 residues. Looked up from germline, CDR1 is SNHLY and CDR2 is FYNNEI. The CDR3 region has the DNA TGTGCCAGTAGGACTAGCTACACAGATACGCAGTATTTT. This sequence encodes CASRTSYTDTQYF.